This T cell receptor beta chain emerged from a study of blood T cell repertoires in COVID-19 (dated by TCRdb to 2019 to 2021). With respect to the entire study: Collaborator samples came from the United States, Italy and Spain and covered acute and convalescent phases of COVID-19. The prospective study material was composed of cDNA or gDNA derived from T cells, B-cell-depleted T cells, or PBMCs. Deeply sampled blood TCRbeta repertoires from subjects exposed to, actively infected with, or recovered from COVID-19 were included in the dataset. The repertoires were released in a freely available public database intended as a resource for research on the immune response to SARS-CoV-2. Samples came from the ongoing ImmuneRACE study (first 160 participants) plus 1,254 subjects from 6 global collaborators. A de-identified subject ID, COVID-19 status, age in years and sex were almost always included in the sample metadata. Where available, HLA class I and class II types were taken from metadata supplied by the sample provider and were not determined by assay-based typing.

TCRbeta CDR3 regions were amplified from genomic DNA using the immunoSEQ Assay, a bias-controlled multiplex PCR. On the authors' methods: Nucleated cell counts per sample were estimated from amplification of reference gene primers within the assay. Sequence reads were collapsed and filtered to measure the absolute abundance of every unique TCRbeta CDR3 rearrangement. For each sample, productive Simpson clonality was calculated by taking the square root of Simpson's diversity index across productive rearrangements. Imported from immuneACCESS, the table was reduced by TCRdb to in-frame sequences with V and J called. These copies leave out some clones; in studies compared against another copy, an unresolved V gene accounts for under half, and the cause of the remainder is not known. V and J calls and clone size follow that table, whereas D and trimming were derived from the DNA. Within this sample are 300,000 to 450,000 clones, with 75% to 90% of them counted one time only. Approximately 3.6% of the sample rests with the top ten.

Here V drops 1 base and J drops 5 bases, and the junction holds 4 bases not matched to any gene. Its CDR3 holds 15 amino acids, cysteine through phenylalanine. Left in the record is the CDR3 DNA by itself, 45 bases read in frame from the first base. The germline V gene (reference sequence) yields MNHEY for CDR1 and SMNVEV for CDR2. In the case of this clone: No antigen is known for it. The sample holds no much larger clone one base away, and base qualities are not on file.

The collaborating institutions used their own protocols to collect whole blood in K2EDTA tubes. For TCRbeta analysis, collaborators shipped samples as frozen whole blood, isolated PBMCs, or DNA extracted from either of those sample types. What the work shows at the level of the full study, not this receptor alone: The quantity of clinical and demographic metadata differed by source and by participant and was supplied without curation.

The receptor was isolated from a woman aged 18-29 years with acute or convalescent COVID-19. Material: peripheral blood. Here the chain combines TRBV27 and TRBJ1-1; TRBD1 matches 10 bases in the middle. The nucleotide sequence is TGTGCCAGCAGTTTATTAGGGGGACAGGGGACTGAAGCTTTCTTT. Its protein is CASSLLGGQGTEAFF.